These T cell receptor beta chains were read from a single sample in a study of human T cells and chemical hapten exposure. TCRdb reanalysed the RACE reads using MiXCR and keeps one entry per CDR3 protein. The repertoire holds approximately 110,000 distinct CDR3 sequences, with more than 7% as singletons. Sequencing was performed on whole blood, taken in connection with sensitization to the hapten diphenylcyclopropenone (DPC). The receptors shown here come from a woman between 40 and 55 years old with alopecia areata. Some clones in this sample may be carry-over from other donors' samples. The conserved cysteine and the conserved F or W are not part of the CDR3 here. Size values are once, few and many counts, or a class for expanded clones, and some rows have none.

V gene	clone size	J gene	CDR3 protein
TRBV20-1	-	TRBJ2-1	SAPPDGYNEQF
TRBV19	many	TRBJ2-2	ASSPTGVQWHTGELF
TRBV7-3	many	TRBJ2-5	ASSSRVQETQY
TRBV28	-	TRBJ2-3	ASSTSGGITDTQY
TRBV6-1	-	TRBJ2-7	ASSEGRASYEQY
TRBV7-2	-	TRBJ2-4	ASSIQGAGAKNIQY
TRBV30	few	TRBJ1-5	AWSVRISNQPQH
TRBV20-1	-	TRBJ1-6	SARGMGYNSPLH
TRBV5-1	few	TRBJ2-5	ASSLNRVAQETQY
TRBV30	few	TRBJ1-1	AWSVNARGTEAF
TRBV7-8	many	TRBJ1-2	ASSLGERREYGYT
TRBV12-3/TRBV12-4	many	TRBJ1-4	ASSLEGAGEKLF
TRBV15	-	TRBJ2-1	ATSSALVAGGINEQF
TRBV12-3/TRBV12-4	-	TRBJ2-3	ASSLARQQSQY
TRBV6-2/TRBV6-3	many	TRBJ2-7	ASSWSYEQY
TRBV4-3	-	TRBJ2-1	ASSLQGSSYNEQF
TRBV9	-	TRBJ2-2	ASSPHSGRVTGELF
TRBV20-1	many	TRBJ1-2	SAPGQTNYGYT
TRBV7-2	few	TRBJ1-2	ASSLGGQGLYGYT
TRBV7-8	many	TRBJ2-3	ASSLELIRDLKPYTQY
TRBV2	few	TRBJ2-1	ASSVPSGLYNEQF
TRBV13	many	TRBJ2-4	ASSLVQKNIQY
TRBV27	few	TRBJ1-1	ASSPPLRRTEAF
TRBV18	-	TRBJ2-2	ASHPMGNTGELF
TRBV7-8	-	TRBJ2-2	ASSLGVGRTGELF
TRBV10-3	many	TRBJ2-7	AIRERASSYEQY
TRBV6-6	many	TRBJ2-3	ASSPLLVDTQY
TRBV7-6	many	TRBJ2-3	ASSLMASGRSDTQY
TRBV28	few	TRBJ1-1	ASKTGQRFTEAF
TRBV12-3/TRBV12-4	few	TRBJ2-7	ASSPRTGRRAYEQY
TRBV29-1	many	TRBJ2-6	SVEDGTGGAGANVLT
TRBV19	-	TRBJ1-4	ASSSLEGARREKLF
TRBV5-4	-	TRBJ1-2	ASSSGLGQGRYGYT
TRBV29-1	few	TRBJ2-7	SVGDSPYEQY
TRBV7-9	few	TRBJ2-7	ASSSMNRVGTYEQY
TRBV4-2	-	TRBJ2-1	ASSQEGLDENEQF
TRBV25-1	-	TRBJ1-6	ASSESGQGRSPLH
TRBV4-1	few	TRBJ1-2	ASSQGPGQGTKGYT
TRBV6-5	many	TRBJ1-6	ASSYSGQFNSPLH
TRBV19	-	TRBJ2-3	ASSNQGVSTDTQY
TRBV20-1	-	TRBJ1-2	SARAQGRGYGYT
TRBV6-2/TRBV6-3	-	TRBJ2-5	ASSYSGVLETQY
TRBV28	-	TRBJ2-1	ASSSKSGWVEF
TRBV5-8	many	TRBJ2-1	ASSLATAPSYNEQF
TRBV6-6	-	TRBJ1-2	ASSYGGTGGLYGYT
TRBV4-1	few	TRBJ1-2	ASSQAAGTPSWGANYGYT
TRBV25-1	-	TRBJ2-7	ASSEWGLKDEQY
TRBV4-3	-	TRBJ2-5	ASSQSQGIQETQY
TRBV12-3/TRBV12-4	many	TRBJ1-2	ASRPGERYGYT
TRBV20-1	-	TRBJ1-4	SARLREGKLF
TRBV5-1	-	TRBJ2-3	ASSSAIRGADTQY
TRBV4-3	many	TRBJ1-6	ASSQGTVRNSPLH
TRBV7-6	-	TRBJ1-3	ASSSRDGGPLLS
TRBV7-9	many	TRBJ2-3	ASTPPGGAGDTQY
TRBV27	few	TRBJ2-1	ASSPHLSSYNEQF
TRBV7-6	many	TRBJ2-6	ASSLILPQPGQGASGANVLT